This T cell receptor (beta chain) was captured by sequencing in a study of tumor-infiltrating lymphocytes in primary liver carcinoma. The source material, about 19-30 mg of unsorted bulk tissue, was used to co-extract RNA and DNA. Every tumor was sampled at five separate regions. Production of TCR beta cDNA used around 0.45 ug total RNA together with a constant-region primer. Researchers made the TCR beta libraries by running three nested multiplex PCR rounds with slightly modified ARM-PCR. TRBV1-TRBV30 forward primers paired with a C-beta reverse primer were used in the first two PCR rounds, which ran about 11 cycles each. TCRdb reprocessed the multiplex PCR reads via MiXCR and lists one record per CDR3 protein. The sample has some 51,000 distinct CDR3 sequences; about 73% are singletons. The CDR3 runs to 14 residues. V was pared by 3 bases and J by 12 bases, with 21 bases between.

What was sequenced was liver tumor tissue from sampling region 3. Subset reported: tumor region T3, left-lateral pole. The receptor's source is a man between 35 and 55 years old with primary liver carcinoma and hepatitis B virus infection. This chain joins TRBV12-3 or TRBV12-4 and TRBJ2-7, with a weak D call TRBD2 (6 bases). CDR3 in DNA: TGTGCCAGCAGTTTTAACGGGAGCTCCTGCGGGCTGTACTTC. Translated: CASSFNGSSCGLYF.